The entry below describes one TCR beta chain. This sample was included in a study of blood T cell repertoires in COVID-19. Under the authors' procedure: Cell counts per sample came from amplifying reference gene primers. Profiled with immunoSEQ multiplex PCR; TCRdb holds only in-frame clones, not every one. That table supplies the V and J calls and clone size; D and trimming were determined from the DNA. Here the sample spans 75,000 to 90,000 clones, about 85% being singletons. In germline, CDR1 is MDHEN, CDR2 SYDVKM. The CDR3 length is 14 residues. V was clipped by 6 bases and J by 8 bases, with 19 bases between them.

Material: peripheral blood. This sequence joins TRBV28 and TRBJ1-2, with D possibly matching TRBD1 (6 bases). This clonotype originated in a man older than 75 with active or convalescent COVID-19. In DNA form, the CDR3 reads TGTGCCAGCAGCGAAGAACAGGGATTTGGGGGCTACACCTTC. It yields the protein CASSEEQGFGGYTF.